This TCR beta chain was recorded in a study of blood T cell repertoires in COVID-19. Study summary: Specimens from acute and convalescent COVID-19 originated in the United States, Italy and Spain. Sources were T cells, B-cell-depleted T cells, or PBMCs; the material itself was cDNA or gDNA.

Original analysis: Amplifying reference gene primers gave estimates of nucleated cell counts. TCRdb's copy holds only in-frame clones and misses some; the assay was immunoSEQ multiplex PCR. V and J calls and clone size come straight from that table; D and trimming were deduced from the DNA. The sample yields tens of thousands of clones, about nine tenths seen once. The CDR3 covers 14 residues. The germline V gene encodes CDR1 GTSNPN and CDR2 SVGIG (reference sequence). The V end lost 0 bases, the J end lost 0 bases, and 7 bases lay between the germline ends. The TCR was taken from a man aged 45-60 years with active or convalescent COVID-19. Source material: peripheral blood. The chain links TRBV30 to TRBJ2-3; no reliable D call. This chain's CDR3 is CAWSVTTSTDTQYF. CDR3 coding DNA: TGTGCCTGGAGTGTAACTACTAGCACAGATACGCAGTATTTT.